This TCR beta chain appears in the sequencing data of a study of long-term antiretroviral therapy in people with HIV. Points from the study as a whole: Pre-ART expanded TRB clones stayed dominant throughout, though often decreasing after ART.

A remark on this clone: Its antigen is as yet unknown.

Each donor provided at least one pre-ART PBMC sample and at least two post-ART PBMC samples. Runs used v3.0 of the immunoSEQ assay and were done at survey level. The assay was immunoSEQ multiplex PCR, and TCRdb's table has in-frame clones only and misses some. In the table there are approximately 34,000 clones, less than 90% of which are singletons. The CDR3 length is 14 residues. With 0 bases removed from V and 2 bases from J, the gap between germline ends came to 7 bases. Germline values: CDR1 SGHRS, CDR2 YFSETQ. The receptor was derived from a man younger than 35 with HIV. The chain is built from TRBV5-1 and TRBJ2-3, with a weak D call TRBD1 (5 bases). Sequenced here: unsorted PBMCs, sampled 1 year after starting antiretroviral therapy. The CDR3 loop reads CASSLDRTTDTQYF. The CDR3 nucleotides read TGCGCCAGCAGCTTGGACAGGACCACAGATACGCAGTATTTT.